The 5 T cell receptor beta chains in this list originate from one sample, sequenced in a study of blood T cell repertoires in COVID-19 (dated by TCRdb to 2019 to 2021). The library was obtained by the immunoSEQ multiplex PCR assay. Not all clones reach the TCRdb copy of this immuneACCESS table, which keeps in-frame sequences only. Checked studies attribute under half of the gap to unresolved V genes and leave the rest unexplained. This sample holds over 200,000 clones; approximately 90% were observed only once. The ten top clones hold 0.99% of the sample. Specimen: peripheral blood. The receptors here all came from a middle-aged woman who had recovered from COVID-19.

V and J are TRBV7-9 and TRBJ2-3; no clear D gene. The CDR3 covers 14 residues. V shed 7 bases and J shed 4 bases, with 15 bases lying between them. Germline V gene data show CDR1 as SEHNR and CDR2 as FQNEAQ (reference sequence). The CDR3 sequence: CASTSWAQPDTQYF. The CDR3 DNA follows: TGTGCCAGCACCTCCTGGGCCCAACCAGATACGCAGTATTTT.

The genes are TRBV7-3 and TRBJ2-2; D is unclear. Trimming shortened V by 5 bases and J by 6 bases, and 19 bases separated the two germline ends. The CDR3 is 16 amino acids. Germline V gene data show CDR1 as SGHTA and CDR2 as FQGTGA. CDR3 coding DNA: TGTGCCAGCAGCCCCAGGTCCCCCGTCGGCCCCGGGGAGCTGTTTTTT. The encoded protein is CASSPRSPVGPGELFF.

This clone was seen a few times. CDR3 coding DNA: TGTGCCAGCAGCCGGAGACCGGGACAGGGTTTCGCTGAAGCTTTCTTT. Residues: CASSRRPGQGFAEAFF. The chain uses TRBV4-2 and TRBJ1-1; 9 nucleotides match TRBD1. The CDR3 is 16 residues long. CDR1 and CDR2 from the germline V gene are LGHNA and YNFKEQ. V lost 4 bases to trimming and J lost 6 bases; unmatched junction nucleotides: 12.

J is TRBJ2-2 and V is TRBV29-1; 9 nucleotides line up with TRBD2. Germline V CDR1 and CDR2: SQVTM, ANQGSEA. The CDR3 consists of 16 residues. V dropped 4 bases and J dropped 4; count of bases not matched to a gene: 10. CDR3 sequence (DNA): TGCAGCGTTGTGGGCCTAGCGGGAATCGGCACCGGGGAGCTGTTTTTT. Residues: CSVVGLAGIGTGELFF.

V is TRBV28 and J is TRBJ1-3, with D maybe TRBD1 (5 bases). The germline gives CDR1 MDHEN, CDR2 SYDVKM. The CDR3 has 18 amino acids. The ends were cut back, 7 bases at V and 0 bases at J, with 22 bases in the middle. CDR3 loop: CASTHLPGAGGSGNTIYF. CDR3 nucleotides: TGTGCCAGCACCCACCTCCCGGGAGCGGGGGGCTCTGGAAACACCATATATTTT.